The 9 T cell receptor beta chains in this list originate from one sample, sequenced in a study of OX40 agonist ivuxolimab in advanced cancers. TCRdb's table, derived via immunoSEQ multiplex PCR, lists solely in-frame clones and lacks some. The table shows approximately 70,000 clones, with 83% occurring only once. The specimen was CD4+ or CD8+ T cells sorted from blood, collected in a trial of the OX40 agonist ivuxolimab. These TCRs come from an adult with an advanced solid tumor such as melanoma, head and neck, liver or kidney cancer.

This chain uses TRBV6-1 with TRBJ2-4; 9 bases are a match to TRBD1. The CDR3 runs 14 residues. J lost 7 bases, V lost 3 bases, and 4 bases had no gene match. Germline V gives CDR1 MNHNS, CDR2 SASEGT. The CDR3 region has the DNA TGTGCCAGCAGTGAGTGGGACAGGGCCAACATTCAGTACTTC. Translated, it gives CASSEWDRANIQYF.

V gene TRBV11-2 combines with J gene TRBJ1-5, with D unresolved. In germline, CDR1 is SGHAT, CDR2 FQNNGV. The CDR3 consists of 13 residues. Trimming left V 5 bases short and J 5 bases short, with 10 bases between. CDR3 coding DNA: TGTGCCAGCAGCCCCGCGCCCCATCAGCCCCAGCATTTT. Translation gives CASSPAPHQPQHF.

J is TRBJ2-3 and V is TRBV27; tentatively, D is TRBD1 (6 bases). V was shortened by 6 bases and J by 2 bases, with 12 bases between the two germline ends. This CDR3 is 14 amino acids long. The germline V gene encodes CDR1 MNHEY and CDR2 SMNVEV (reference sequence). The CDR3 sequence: CASRPGHLTDTQYF. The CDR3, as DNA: TGTGCCAGCAGACCGGGACACCTCACAGATACGCAGTATTTT.

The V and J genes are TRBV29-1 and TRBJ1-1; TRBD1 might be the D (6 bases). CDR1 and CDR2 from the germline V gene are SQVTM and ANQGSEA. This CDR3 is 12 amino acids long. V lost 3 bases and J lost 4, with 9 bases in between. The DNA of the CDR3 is TGCAGCGTTGATTGGGGGGCCACTGAAGCTTTCTTT. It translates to CSVDWGATEAFF.

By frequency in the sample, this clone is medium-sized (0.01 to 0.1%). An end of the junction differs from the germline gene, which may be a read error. In DNA, the CDR3 is TGCGCCAGCAGCCCCCCAATAGAGCTCCACCCGATTTTT. Translated, it gives CASSPPIELHPIF. V and J are TRBV4-1 and TRBJ1-4; D is undetermined. This CDR3 has 13 amino acids. Germline V gene lookup returns CDR1 MGHRA and CDR2 YSYEKL.

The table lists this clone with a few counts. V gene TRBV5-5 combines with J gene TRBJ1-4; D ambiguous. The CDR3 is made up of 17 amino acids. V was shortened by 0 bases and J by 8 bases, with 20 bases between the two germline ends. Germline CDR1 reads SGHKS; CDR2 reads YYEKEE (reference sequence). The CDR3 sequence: CASSLEAGSTGREKLFF. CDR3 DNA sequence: TGTGCCAGCAGCTTGGAGGCCGGCAGTACGGGTAGGGAAAAACTGTTTTTT.

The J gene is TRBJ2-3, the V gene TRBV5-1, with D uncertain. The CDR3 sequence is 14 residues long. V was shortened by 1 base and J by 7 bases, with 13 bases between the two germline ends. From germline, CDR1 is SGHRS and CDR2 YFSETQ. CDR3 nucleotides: TGCGCCAGCAGCTTGACGTGGGTGGTGAATACGCAGTATTTT. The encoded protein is CASSLTWVVNTQYF.

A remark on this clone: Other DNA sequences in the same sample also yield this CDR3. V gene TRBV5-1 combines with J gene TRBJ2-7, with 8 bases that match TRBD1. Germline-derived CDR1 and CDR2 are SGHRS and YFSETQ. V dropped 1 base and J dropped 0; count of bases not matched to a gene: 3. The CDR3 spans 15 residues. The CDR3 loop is CASSLLGQVSYEQYF. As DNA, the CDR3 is TGCGCCAGCAGCTTGCTGGGACAGGTCTCCTACGAGCAGTACTTC.

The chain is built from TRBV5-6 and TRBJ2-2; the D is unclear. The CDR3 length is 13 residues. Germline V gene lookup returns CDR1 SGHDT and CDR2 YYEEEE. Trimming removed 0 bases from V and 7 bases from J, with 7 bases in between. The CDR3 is CASSLVVGGELFF. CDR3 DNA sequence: TGTGCCAGCAGCTTGGTAGTCGGCGGGGAGCTGTTTTTT.